The rows below give T cell receptor beta chains drawn from one sample of a study of T cell changes during pregnancy in multiple sclerosis. Only in-frame clones appear in the TCRdb table, and some are missing; sequencing was by immunoSEQ multiplex PCR. The sample holds tens of thousands of clones, 91% seen once. This specimen consisted of peripheral blood, obtained after pregnancy. The receptor set was obtained from a female donor in good health, enrolled as a control in a pregnancy study. Each CDR3 is given with its conserved first and last residue. The order of the fields is D gene, V gene, J gene, CDR3 length, clone size, CDR3 DNA, CDR3 protein. The D gene is left open where the match is weak. The size of a clone is reported for some rows only, either as once, few or many, or as a class for expanded clones.

TRBD1	TRBV6-1	TRBJ1-5	15	-	TGTGCCAGCAGTCCAGATTTAGACAGGGTTCAGCCCCAGCATTTT	CASSPDLDRVQPQHF
-	TRBV7-9	TRBJ2-7	15	-	TGTGCCAGCAGTCTAGGGGGGGTCCCCCTCCACGAGCAGTACTTC	CASSLGGVPLHEQYF
-	TRBV6-1	TRBJ2-7	14	-	TGTGCCAGCAGGGCGGCATCTAGCTCCTACGAGCAGTACTTC	CASRAASSSYEQYF
TRBD1	TRBV7-2	TRBJ2-6	18	once	TGTGCCAGCAGCTTTCTCCGGGACAGGGACTCTGGGGCCAACGTCCTGACTTTC	CASSFLRDRDSGANVLTF
-	TRBV15	TRBJ1-4	15	-	TGTGCCACCAGCACAGAGAGGGGGGGGAATGAAAAACTGTTTTTT	CATSTERGGNEKLFF
-	TRBV19	TRBJ1-4	15	once	TGTGCCAGTAGTATAGAGGGGGCGCGACAAGAAAAACTGTTTTTT	CASSIEGARQEKLFF
-	TRBV6-1	TRBJ2-1	14	-	TGTGCCACCGAGATGGGGACACGAGGCAATGAGCAGTTCTTC	CATEMGTRGNEQFF
TRBD1	TRBV5-6	TRBJ2-1	15	-	TGTGCCAGCAGCGGGCCGGGACAGGGCTACAATGAGCAGTTCTTC	CASSGPGQGYNEQFF
-	TRBV7-2	TRBJ2-2	13	-	TGTGCCAGCAGCTTACCGGTGATGCCGGAGCTGTTTTTT	CASSLPVMPELFF
-	TRBV9	TRBJ1-2	13	once	TGTGCCAGCAGCGTAGCGGTCGACTATGGCTACACCTTC	CASSVAVDYGYTF
-	TRBV15	TRBJ1-3	14	-	TGTGCCACCAGCAGAGATTGGAGGGGACACACCATATATTTT	CATSRDWRGHTIYF
-	TRBV6-5	TRBJ1-1	16	once	TGTGCCAGCAGTTACTCTCCAGGGTCCTTGAGCACTGAAGCTTTCTTT	CASSYSPGSLSTEAFF
-	TRBV12-5	TRBJ2-5	14	-	TGTGCTAGTGGTTTGGTTCGACAGACGGAGACCCAGTACTTC	CASGLVRQTETQYF
TRBD2	TRBV4-3	TRBJ2-7	17	-	TGCGCCAGCAGCCAATTGGGACCCGGGGGGGCCCCCTACGAGCAGTACTTC	CASSQLGPGGAPYEQYF
-	TRBV27	TRBJ2-7	14	-	TGTGCCAGCAGTTTAAACTGGCGGGCCTACGAGCAGTACTTC	CASSLNWRAYEQYF
-	TRBV7-8	TRBJ2-7	15	-	TGTGCCAGTTCCGGGGGAGGCAGGGTTGGCGACGAGCAGTACTTC	CASSGGGRVGDEQYF
-	TRBV29-1	TRBJ2-2	12	-	TGCAGCGGAGGGAGGGGGACCGGGGAGCTGTTTTTT	CSGGRGTGELFF
-	TRBV5-6	TRBJ1-6	16	-	TGTGCCAGCAGCTTTACGGGAGGGTCCTATAATTCACCCCTCCACTTT	CASSFTGGSYNSPLHF
-	TRBV18	TRBJ1-5	15	-	TGTGCCAGCTCACGAGGAGGGGCCGGGCATCAGCCCCAGCATTTT	CASSRGGAGHQPQHF
TRBD2	TRBV2	TRBJ2-7	13	-	TGTGCCAGCAGGACTAGCGGGGGATACGAGCAGTACTTC	CASRTSGGYEQYF
-	TRBV7-3	TRBJ2-1	15	-	TGTGCCAGCAGCCCGTCCGCGGGGACCTACAATGAGCAGTTCTTC	CASSPSAGTYNEQFF
-	TRBV19	TRBJ1-1	12	-	TGTGCCAGTAGAGGGAGGAACACTGAAGCTTTCTTT	CASRGRNTEAFF
-	TRBV6-1	TRBJ1-3	15	-	TGTGCCAGCACCCTGGGGGGGACCTCTGGAAACACCATATATTTT	CASTLGGTSGNTIYF
TRBD1	TRBV25-1	TRBJ1-1	16	-	TGTGCCAGCAGTGGCCCGGGACAGGGACTGAACACTGAAGCTTTCTTT	CASSGPGQGLNTEAFF
TRBD1	TRBV11-2	TRBJ1-3	14	-	TGTGCCAGCAGGACAGGGTTCTCTGGAAACACCATATATTTT	CASRTGFSGNTIYF
-	TRBV6-5	TRBJ1-5	14	-	TGTGCCAGCAGAAGAAAGGGGTACAATCAGCCCCAGCATTTT	CASRRKGYNQPQHF
TRBD1	TRBV6-4	TRBJ1-5	14	-	TGTGCCAGCAGTGCCGAGACAGGGAATCAGCCCCAGCATTTT	CASSAETGNQPQHF
-	TRBV4-3	TRBJ1-2	12	-	TGCGCCAGCAGCCAAGGCGGAGACGGCTACACCTTC	CASSQGGDGYTF
TRBD2	TRBV4-3	TRBJ2-7	15	-	TGCGCCAGCAGCCAAGATAGGGAGGGGAGGTATGAGCAGTACTTC	CASSQDREGRYEQYF
TRBD1	TRBV4-2	TRBJ1-1	16	-	TGTGCCAGCAGCTTCGTTACAGGGGTTATGGACACTGAAGCTTTCTTT	CASSFVTGVMDTEAFF
-	TRBV12-1	TRBJ1-3	14	-	TGTGCCAGCAGCACCGGGAGGGGAGGAAACACCATATATTTT	CASSTGRGGNTIYF
-	TRBV4-3	TRBJ2-6	13	-	TGCGCCAGCAGCCAATCGGGGGCCAACGTCCTGACTTTC	CASSQSGANVLTF
TRBD2	TRBV5-6	TRBJ2-3	17	-	TGTGCCAGCAGCTCCCAAAGAGGACTAGCGGGCACAGATACGCAGTATTTT	CASSSQRGLAGTDTQYF
-	TRBV14	TRBJ2-1	17	-	TGTGCCAGCAGCCAATTGGGGCGGGGCCTTACCAACAATGAGCAGTTCTTC	CASSQLGRGLTNNEQFF
TRBD2	TRBV27	TRBJ2-1	16	-	TGTGCCAGCAGTTTCCGTCCGGGACTAGCTGACAATGAGCAGTTCTTC	CASSFRPGLADNEQFF
-	TRBV5-4	TRBJ1-1	13	-	TGTGCCAGCAGCCGCCCGGGGGGGCCTGAAGCTTTCTTT	CASSRPGGPEAFF